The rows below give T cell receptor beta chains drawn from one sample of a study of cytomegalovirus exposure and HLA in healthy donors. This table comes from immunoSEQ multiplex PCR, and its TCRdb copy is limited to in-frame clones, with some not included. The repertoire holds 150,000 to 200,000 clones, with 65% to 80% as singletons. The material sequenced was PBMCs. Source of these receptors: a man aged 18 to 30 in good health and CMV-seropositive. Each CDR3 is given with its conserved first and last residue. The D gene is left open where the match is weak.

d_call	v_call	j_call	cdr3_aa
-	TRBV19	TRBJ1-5	CASSIGGPLAGPQHF
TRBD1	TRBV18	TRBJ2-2	CASRDRVNTGELFF
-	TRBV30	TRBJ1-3	CAWRRQAFSGNTIYF
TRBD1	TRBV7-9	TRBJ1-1	CAGDRGGAEAFF
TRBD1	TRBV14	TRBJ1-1	CASSQDRRGRGAFF
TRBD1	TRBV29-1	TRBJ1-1	CSVGDGDRGQNTEAFF
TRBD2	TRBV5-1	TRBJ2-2	CASSPSGSNTGELFF
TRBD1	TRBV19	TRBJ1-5	CASTFRGAGGIHQPQHF
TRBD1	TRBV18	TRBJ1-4	CASSPWDRANEKLFF
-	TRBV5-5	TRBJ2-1	CASSLEAPPYNEQFF
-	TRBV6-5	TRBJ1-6	CASSYREEGNSPLHF
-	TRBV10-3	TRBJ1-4	CAISSLGRGGNEKLFF
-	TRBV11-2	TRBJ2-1	CASSLDWGTYNEQFF
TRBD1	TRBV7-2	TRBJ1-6	CASSSRTGGHSPLHF
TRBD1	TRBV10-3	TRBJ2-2	CAIKGDSDTGELFF
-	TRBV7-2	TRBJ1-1	CASSLAMAGSTEAFF
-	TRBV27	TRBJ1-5	CASSFRGQPQHF
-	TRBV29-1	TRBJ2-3	CSVEGDILTDTQYF
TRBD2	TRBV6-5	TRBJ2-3	CASSYRRGVLDTQYF
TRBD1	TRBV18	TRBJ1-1	CASSAGGTEAFF
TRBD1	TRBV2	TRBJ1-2	CARTGSGGGYTF
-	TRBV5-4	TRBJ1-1	CASKTGNTEAFF
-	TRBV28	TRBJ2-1	CASRTLALGKSSYNEQFF
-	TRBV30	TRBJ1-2	CAWSVLADSFGYTF
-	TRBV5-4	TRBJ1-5	CASSLDGGGGNQPQHF
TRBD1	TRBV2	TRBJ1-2	CASRVTGEGLGGYTF
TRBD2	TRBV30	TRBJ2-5	CAWSVLAGEETQYF
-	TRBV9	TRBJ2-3	CASSVERDTQYF
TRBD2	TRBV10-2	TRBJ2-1	CASTNPPGLATASYNEQFF
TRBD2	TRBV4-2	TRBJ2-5	CASSKEPSGVQETQYF
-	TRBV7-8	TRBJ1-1	CASSLAGVVSEAFF
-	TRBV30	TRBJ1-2	CAWINPGESTYGYTF
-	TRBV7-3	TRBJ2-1	CASSLTGGYNEQFF
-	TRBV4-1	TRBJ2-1	CASSQEGGYKQFF
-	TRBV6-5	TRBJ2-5	CASSYGREETQYF
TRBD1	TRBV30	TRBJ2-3	CAWRGGTGVDTQYF
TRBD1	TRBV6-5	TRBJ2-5	CASSYDTTGADGTQYF
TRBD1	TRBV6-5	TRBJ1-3	CASSPGQGGNTIYF
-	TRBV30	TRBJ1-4	CAWNPKAGRFNEKLFF
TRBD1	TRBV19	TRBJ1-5	CASRTRDRDRGPQPQHF